The T cell receptor beta chain described here comes from a study of blood T cell repertoires in COVID-19. Across the study: Samples taken during acute and convalescent COVID-19 were collected in the United States, Italy and Spain. T cells, B-cell-depleted T cells, or PBMCs supplied cDNA or gDNA.

This CDR3 contains 14 residues. J lost 8 bases, V lost 7 bases, and 6 bases had no gene match. The germline V gene encodes CDR1 MDHEN and CDR2 SYDVKM. Seattle enrolled patients during active infection and tracked them longitudinally. Clones were sequenced by immunoSEQ multiplex PCR, and TCRdb holds only the in-frame ones, with some missing. The sample shows roughly 150,000 clones, 84% of them seen only once. Sequencing was done on a sample of peripheral blood. The chain joins TRBV28 to TRBJ1-6, with 9 bases identical to TRBD1. The sequence derives from a woman of 80 years or more with COVID-19, enrolled during active disease. Written as DNA, the CDR3 is TGTGCCAGCACCACCGGACAGGGGCATTCACCCCTCCACTTT. Protein product: CASTTGQGHSPLHF.